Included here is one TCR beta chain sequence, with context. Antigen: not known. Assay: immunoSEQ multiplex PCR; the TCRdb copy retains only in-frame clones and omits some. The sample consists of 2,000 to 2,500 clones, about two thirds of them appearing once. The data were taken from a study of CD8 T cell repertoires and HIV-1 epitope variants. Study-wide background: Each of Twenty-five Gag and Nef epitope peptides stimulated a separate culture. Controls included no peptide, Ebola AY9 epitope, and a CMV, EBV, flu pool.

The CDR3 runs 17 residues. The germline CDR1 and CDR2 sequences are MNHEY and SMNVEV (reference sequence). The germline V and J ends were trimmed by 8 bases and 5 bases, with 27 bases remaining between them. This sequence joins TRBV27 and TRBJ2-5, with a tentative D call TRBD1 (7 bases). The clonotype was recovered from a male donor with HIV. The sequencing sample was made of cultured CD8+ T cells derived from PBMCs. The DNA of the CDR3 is TGTGCCAGCTCCCCGGGGGCAGGGGGACCCTCCGGGGAGACCCAGTACTTC. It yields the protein CASSPGAGGPSGETQYF.